This T cell receptor (beta chain) was sequenced during a study of beta chain features in type 1 diabetes. Whole-study findings and limits: The question left open here concerned HLA type influencing TCRB rearrangement. Shorter TCRB CDR3s, moderately but significantly so, marked every one of the four CD4+ subsets in Type 1 diabetes patients. The naive, central memory and Treg TCRB repertoires showed an apparent similarity that was greater among patients than among healthy donors.

The CDR3 loop spans 15 amino acids. V lost 7 bases, J lost 3 bases, and 16 bases lay in between. Germline V CDR1 and CDR2: MNHEY, SVGAGI. On this clone: Antigen specificity is unknown.

Since all of the isolated RNA was reverse transcribed, expressed TCRB transcripts were what got sequenced. The assay was immunoSEQ multiplex PCR, and TCRdb's table has in-frame clones only and misses some. The sample records fewer than 500,000 clones, approximately 15% being singletons. Sequenced: naive CD4+ T cells from blood. This sequence originates from a man aged 25 to 40 in good health. This sequence joins TRBV6-5 and TRBJ2-4, with D possibly TRBD1 on 7 matching bases. CDR3 in amino acids: CASTPGGLNKNIQYF. CDR3 nucleotides: TGTGCCAGCACCCCAGGGGGACTGAACAAAAACATTCAGTACTTC.